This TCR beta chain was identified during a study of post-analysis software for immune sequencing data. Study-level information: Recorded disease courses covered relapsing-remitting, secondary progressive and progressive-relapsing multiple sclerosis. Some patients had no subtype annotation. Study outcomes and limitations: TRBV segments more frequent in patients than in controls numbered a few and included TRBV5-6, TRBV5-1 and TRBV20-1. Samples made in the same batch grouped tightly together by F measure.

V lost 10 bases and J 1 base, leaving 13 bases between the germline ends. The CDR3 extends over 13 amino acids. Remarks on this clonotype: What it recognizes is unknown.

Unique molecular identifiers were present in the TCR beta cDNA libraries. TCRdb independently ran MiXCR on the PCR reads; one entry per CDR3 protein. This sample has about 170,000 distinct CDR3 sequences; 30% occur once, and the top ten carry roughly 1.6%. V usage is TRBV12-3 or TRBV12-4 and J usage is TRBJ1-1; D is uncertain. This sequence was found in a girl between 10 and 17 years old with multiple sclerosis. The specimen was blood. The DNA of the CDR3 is TGTGCCACCACCTTCCCAGGGAACACTGAAGCTTTCTTT. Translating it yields CATTFPGNTEAFF.